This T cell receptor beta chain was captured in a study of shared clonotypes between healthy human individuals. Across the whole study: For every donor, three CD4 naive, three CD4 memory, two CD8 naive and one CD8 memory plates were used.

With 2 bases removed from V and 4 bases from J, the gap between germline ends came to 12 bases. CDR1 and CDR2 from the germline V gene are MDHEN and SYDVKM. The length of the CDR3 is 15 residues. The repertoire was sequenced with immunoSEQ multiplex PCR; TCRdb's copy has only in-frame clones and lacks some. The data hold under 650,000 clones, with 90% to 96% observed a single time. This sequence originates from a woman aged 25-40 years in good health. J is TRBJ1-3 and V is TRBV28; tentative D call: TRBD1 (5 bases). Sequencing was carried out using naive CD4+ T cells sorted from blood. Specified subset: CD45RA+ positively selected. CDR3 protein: CASSLQQATGNTIYF. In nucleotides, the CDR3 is TGTGCCAGCAGTTTACAACAGGCGACGGGAAACACCATATATTTT.